A single TCR beta chain is shown here with its context. These data belong to a study of blood T cell repertoires in COVID-19. Study-wide background: The United States, Italy and Spain provided the acute and convalescent COVID-19 samples. The cDNA or gDNA used as material had been derived from T cells, B-cell-depleted T cells, or PBMCs.

CDR1 MDHEN and CDR2 SYDVKM come from the germline V gene. The CDR3 covers 13 residues. The V end was cut by 7 bases, the J end by 7 bases, with 14 bases between. Using immunoSEQ multiplex PCR, the repertoire was profiled, and TCRdb retains in-frame clones only, with some absent. In the table there are about 210,000 clones, under 90% of which are singletons. One Seattle source followed patients from active infection through their disease course. The rearrangement joins TRBV28 to TRBJ2-1; perhaps TRBD2 as D (5 bases). Specimen: peripheral blood. The source of this sequence is a woman older than 75 with COVID-19, enrolled during active disease. The CDR3 sequence is CASIRELGNEQFF. CDR3 DNA sequence: TGTGCCAGCATTAGGGAGCTGGGGAATGAGCAGTTCTTC.